Shown below are 24 T cell receptor beta chains from a single sample sequenced in a study of blood T cell repertoires in COVID-19. Repertoires were generated with immunoSEQ multiplex PCR, while TCRdb's copy carries only in-frame clones and drops some. The table includes 120,000 to 150,000 clones, approximately 79% detected once. The specimen was peripheral blood. All receptors derive from a man aged 55 to 70 with acute or convalescent COVID-19.

This sequence joins TRBV2 and TRBJ2-4; TRBD2 might be the D (6 bases). The CDR3 totals 15 residues. The germline V and J ends were trimmed by 7 bases and 3 bases, with 16 bases remaining between them. Germline V gene sequence: CDR1 SNHLY, CDR2 FYNNEI. CDR3 in DNA: TGTGCCAGCACCGGGGACGCCGGGGGCAAAAACATTCAGTACTTC. Amino acids: CASTGDAGGKNIQYF.

This clone was seen a few times. The rearrangement joins TRBV27 to TRBJ1-2, with D perhaps TRBD1 (5 bases). Trimming shortened V by 4 bases and J by 7 bases, and 16 bases separated the two germline ends. This CDR3 contains 14 residues. Per the germline V gene, CDR1 is MNHEY and CDR2 is SMNVEV (reference sequence). The CDR3 coding sequence is TGTGCCAGCAGTTCCCGTATGGGGGGTCTTGGCTACACCTTC. It specifies CASSSRMGGLGYTF.

V gene TRBV6-6 combines with J gene TRBJ2-5; weak D call: TRBD2 (6 bases). CDR3 length: 14 amino acids. V lost 7 bases, J lost 1 base, and 13 bases lay in between. Germline V gene lookup returns CDR1 MNHNY and CDR2 SVGAGI (reference sequence). The CDR3 DNA sequence: TGTGCCAGCACCAAGGCGGAGGGCCAAGAGACCCAGTACTTC. It is translated as CASTKAEGQETQYF.

The rearrangement joins TRBV5-1 to TRBJ2-1; D is perhaps TRBD1 (5 bases). Germline CDR1 and CDR2: SGHRS and YFSETQ. Trimming took 6 bases from V and 0 from J, leaving 13 bases between them. This CDR3 comprises 15 residues. This chain's CDR3 is CASTRRRGSYNEQFF. The CDR3 DNA is TGCGCCAGCACCCGAAGAAGGGGCTCCTACAATGAGCAGTTCTTC.

This clone was picked up a small number of times. The chain joins TRBV11-2 to TRBJ2-3; the D is unclear. Germline loops: CDR1 SGHAT, CDR2 FQNNGV. The ends were cut back, 8 bases at V and 2 bases at J, with 17 bases in the middle. This CDR3 region has 15 residues. CDR3 bases: TGTGCCAGCCGTCCAAGAGCTATCAACACAGATACGCAGTATTTT. Its protein is CASRPRAINTDTQYF. Using reference TRBV11-2 and TRBJ2-3 for the parts outside the CDR3, the full variable domain is EAGVAQSPRYKIIEKRQSVAFWCNPISGHATLYWYQQILGQGPKLLIQFQNNGVVDDSQLPKDRFSAERLKGVDSTLKIQPAKLEDSAVYLCASRPRAINTDTQYFGPGTRLTVL.

This clone was detected a few times. This sequence joins TRBV9 and TRBJ1-1, with TRBD1 as a possible D gene (5 bases). Between the trimmed V and J ends, which lost 0 bases and 0 bases, there was a span of 12 bases. This CDR3 comprises 16 residues. CDR1 is SGDLS and CDR2 is YYNGEE in the germline V gene. The CDR3 DNA is TGTGCCAGCAGCGTAGAAGGGGCAACTTTGAACACTGAAGCTTTCTTT. The encoded protein is CASSVEGATLNTEAFF.

The chain recombines TRBV27 with TRBJ1-1; D is ambiguous. Germline values: CDR1 MNHEY, CDR2 SMNVEV (reference sequence). V lost 0 bases and J lost 7, with 9 bases in between. The CDR3 has 13 amino acids. The CDR3 spells CASSLSPGYEAFF. CDR3 sequence (DNA): TGTGCCAGCAGTTTATCTCCCGGGTATGAAGCTTTCTTT.

The chain recombines TRBV4-3 with TRBJ2-7, with 7 bases lining up with TRBD1. After removal of 3 bases from V and 6 bases from J, the junction contained 14 bases not matched to a gene. Germline CDR1 is LGHNA and CDR2 is YSLEER. This CDR3 is built from 16 residues. The CDR3 DNA reads as TGCGCCAGCAGCCACGGAAGACAGGGAACAGCCTTCGAGCAGTACTTC. Protein product: CASSHGRQGTAFEQYF.

V is TRBV28 and J is TRBJ2-7; a weak D match, TRBD2 (7 bases). Looked up from germline, CDR1 is MDHEN and CDR2 is SYDVKM. Trimming removed 6 bases at V and 5 bases at J, with 17 bases between. This CDR3 spans 14 amino acids. CDR3 DNA sequence: TGTGCCAGCAGCCCCCCCTTGCGGGGGCACGAGCAGTACTTC. Translating it yields CASSPPLRGHEQYF.

CDR3 nucleotide sequence: TGTGCCACCAGAGGACAGGGGGGGGTCCGGGAGCTGTTTTTT. Its protein product is CATRGQGGVRELFF. The genes are TRBV24-1 and TRBJ2-2, with 10 bases matching TRBD1. The CDR3 length is 14 residues. CDR1 and CDR2 (germline): KGHDR, SFDVKD. V trimming: 7 bases; J trimming: 9 bases; junction bases outside the gene matches: 7.

This chain connects TRBV2 to TRBJ2-7; D is ambiguous. V lost 3 bases to trimming and J lost 3 bases, with 6 bases between them. Germline assignment: CDR1 SNHLY and CDR2 FYNNEI. The CDR3 length is 12 residues. CDR3 nucleotide sequence: TGTGCCAGCAGTGATTGGAGCTACGAGCAGTACTTC. Protein: CASSDWSYEQYF.

V and J are TRBV5-1 and TRBJ2-2; D is unclear. This CDR3 region has 15 residues. The germline V and J ends were trimmed by 4 bases and 2 bases, with 12 bases remaining between them. Germline assignment: CDR1 SGHRS and CDR2 YFSETQ. CDR3 loop: CASSRIQINTGELFF. CDR3 nucleotides: TGCGCCAGCAGCCGGATACAGATAAACACCGGGGAGCTGTTTTTT.

The DNA for the CDR3 is TGTGCCAGCAGGCCGACCCCGGGACAGCCCAATGAAAAACTGTTTTTT. Residues: CASRPTPGQPNEKLFF. This sequence joins TRBV2 and TRBJ1-4; 7 nucleotides match TRBD1. The CDR3 is 16 amino acids. V dropped 6 bases and J dropped 5; count of bases not matched to a gene: 12. Germline V gives CDR1 SNHLY, CDR2 FYNNEI.

The rearrangement links TRBV6-4 to TRBJ2-7, with a tentative D call TRBD2 (5 bases). The V end lost 10 bases, the J end lost 4 bases, and 26 bases lay between the germline ends. CDR3 length: 16 residues. Germline V gives CDR1 MRHNA, CDR2 SNTAGT. CDR3 coding DNA: TGTGCCACCGAAAGGGCTAGCAGCCGAGATGGGTACGAGCAGTACTTC. This codes for CATERASSRDGYEQYF.

The chain uses TRBV19 and TRBJ1-4, with D possibly matching TRBD1 (5 bases). The CDR3 consists of 16 residues. CDR1 and CDR2 from the germline V gene are LNHDA and SQIVND (reference sequence). Trimming took 1 base from V and 0 from J, leaving 9 bases between them. CDR3 residues: CASSIGQPATNEKLFF. DNA for the CDR3: TGTGCCAGTAGTATAGGACAGCCGGCAACTAATGAAAAACTGTTTTTT.

The chain carries TRBV4-2 and TRBJ2-3; TRBD2 might be the D (6 bases). The CDR3 covers 13 residues. Germline-derived CDR1 and CDR2 are LGHNA and YNFKEQ. Trimming shortened V by 0 bases and J by 8 bases, and 9 bases separated the two germline ends. The CDR3 DNA is TGTGCCAGCAGCCAAGATAAGGAGGGTACGCAGTATTTT. It is translated as CASSQDKEGTQYF.

V and J are TRBV19 and TRBJ2-3; 9 bases match TRBD1. V shed 0 bases and J 3 bases; nucleotides not matched to a gene: 7. This CDR3 contains 17 residues. In germline, CDR1 is LNHDA, CDR2 SQIVND (reference sequence). CDR3 DNA: TGTGCCAGTAGTATAGAGGGGACAGGGTTACGGACAGATACGCAGTATTTT. It encodes CASSIEGTGLRTDTQYF.

The chain employs TRBV4-2 and TRBJ2-5; TRBD2 is a possible D gene (6 bases). Germline V lookup: CDR1 LGHNA, CDR2 YNFKEQ. The CDR3 length is 16 residues. V was shortened by 4 bases and J by 2 bases, with 17 bases between the two germline ends. This CDR3 reads CASSLGTVISQETQYF. CDR3 bases: TGTGCCAGCAGCCTGGGGACTGTAATATCTCAAGAGACCCAGTACTTC.

The chain combines TRBV27 with TRBJ2-7, with TRBD1 matching over 12 bases. The germline CDR1 and CDR2 sequences are MNHEY and SMNVEV (reference sequence). CDR3 length: 17 amino acids. Trimming at V came to 5 bases and at J to 6 bases, leaving 14 bases not matched to a gene. The CDR3 DNA is TGTGCCAGCAGTACCGGGACAGGGGGCCTTCGGGGATCCGAGCAGTACTTC. Its translation is CASSTGTGGLRGSEQYF.

CDR3 nucleotides: TGTGCCACCAGCAGAGGGGGTGACAGGGCCGGGGAGCTGTTTTTT. The encoded protein is CATSRGGDRAGELFF. The rearrangement joins TRBV15 to TRBJ2-2, with 7 bases that match TRBD1. This CDR3 spans 15 amino acids. After removal of 1 base from V and 6 bases from J, the junction contained 5 bases not matched to a gene. From germline, CDR1 is LNHNV and CDR2 YYDKDF (reference sequence).

CDR3 DNA: TGCGCCAGCAGCCAAGATAGTGGACTAGCGGGATCTGCCGAGCAGTACTTC. Amino acid sequence: CASSQDSGLAGSAEQYF. The chain links TRBV4-3 to TRBJ2-7, with 12 bases aligning to TRBD2. J lost 6 bases, V lost 0 bases, and 9 bases had no gene match. Germline V lookup: CDR1 LGHNA, CDR2 YSLEER. This CDR3 contains 17 residues.

The chain is built from TRBV28 and TRBJ2-1; 7 nucleotides agree with TRBD1. V gave up 6 bases and J gave up 7 bases; unmatched junction bases: 3. In germline, CDR1 is MDHEN, CDR2 SYDVKM. This CDR3 comprises 12 residues. The DNA of the CDR3 is TGTGCCAGCAGGTCAGGGGGTAATGAGCAGTTCTTC. As protein: CASRSGGNEQFF.

J is TRBJ1-3 and V is TRBV7-6; tentative D call: TRBD1 (6 bases). CDR3 length: 17 amino acids. Per the germline V gene, CDR1 is SGHVS and CDR2 is FNYEAQ. Trimming took 0 bases from V and 0 from J, leaving 12 bases between them. In DNA form, the CDR3 reads TGTGCCAGCAGCTTAGCTCCGGGACAATCCTCTGGAAACACCATATATTTT. Protein product: CASSLAPGQSSGNTIYF.

DNA of the CDR3: TGCGCCAGCAGTCTCCAGGGGGTTTCCTACAATGAGCAGTTCTTC. Translating it yields CASSLQGVSYNEQFF. This rearrangement joins TRBV4-1 to TRBJ2-1, with 7 bases fitting TRBD1. Germline-derived CDR1 and CDR2 are MGHRA and YSYEKL. The CDR3 contains 15 residues. V shed 6 bases and J 1 base; nucleotides not matched to a gene: 6.